This T cell receptor (beta chain) is from a study of shared clonotypes between healthy human individuals. Study-wide background: A few men and a couple of women, aged 18 to 49, were donors. The study's findings and limits: The small donor group covered limited genetic and exposure diversity. Of the naive CD4 clonotypes, 4% to 5% were shared across several donors.

A note on this clone: The target antigen is unknown.

Every one of the donors was a Caucasian adult that lived in Nashville, Tennessee. In germline, CDR1 is MDHEN, CDR2 SYDVKM. V was pared by 6 bases and J by 0 bases, with 20 bases between. The CDR3 totals 17 residues. TCRdb's table, derived via immunoSEQ multiplex PCR, lists solely in-frame clones and lacks some. The repertoire consists of 2 million to 3 million clones, with under 95% occurring once and the leading ten covering roughly 0.39%. The sequence was obtained from a man aged 18 to 30 in good health. Some clones in this sample may be carry-over from other donors' samples. Sequencing used naive CD4+ T cells from PBMCs. Documented subset: CD45RA+ positively selected. The V and J genes are TRBV28 and TRBJ1-2; tentative D call: TRBD1 (6 bases). CDR3 region: CASSPMWGALPNYGYTF. CDR3 bases: TGTGCCAGCAGCCCTATGTGGGGGGCACTACCTAACTATGGCTACACCTTC.